One sample yielded the 3 T cell receptor beta chains listed below, sequenced in a study of T cell responses to AZD1222 COVID-19 vaccine. Assay used: immunoSEQ multiplex PCR; TCRdb lists only in-frame clones, some missing. This sample yields about 140,000 clones, of which 80% to 90% are seen a single time; about 5.9% belongs to the top ten. Sequenced material: peripheral blood, taken on day 0 of AZD1222 vaccination. The receptors stem from an adult in good health.

The genes are TRBV4-1 and TRBJ2-5; D is ambiguous. Per the germline V gene, CDR1 is MGHRA and CDR2 is YSYEKL. V dropped 0 bases and J dropped 5 bases, with 7 bases sitting between them. The CDR3 totals 13 residues. The CDR3 reads CASSQDRVETQYF. The CDR3 coding sequence is TGCGCCAGCAGCCAAGATCGGGTGGAGACCCAGTACTTC.

The rearrangement joins TRBV6-5 to TRBJ1-5; D is uncertain. CDR1 is MNHEY, CDR2 SVGAGI, per germline. V lost 7 bases and J lost 5, with 15 bases in between. CDR3 length: 14 residues. CDR3 loop: CASTVPRADQPQHF. The CDR3 nucleotides read TGTGCCAGCACGGTCCCCCGGGCGGATCAGCCCCAGCATTTT.

The V and J genes are TRBV27 and TRBJ2-1; D tentatively reads TRBD1 or TRBD2 (5 bases each). Trimming shortened V by 7 bases and J by 0 bases, and 13 bases separated the two germline ends. This CDR3 has 15 residues. Germline V gene sequence: CDR1 MNHEY, CDR2 SMNVEV (reference sequence). The DNA for the CDR3 is TGTGCCAGCACCCCTTCAGGGAGCTCCTACAATGAGCAGTTCTTC. This codes for CASTPSGSSYNEQFF.